This T cell receptor beta chain was retrieved from a study of T cells in Graves' hyperthyroidism and ophthalmopathy. CDR3 length equals 12 residues. V was pared by 4 bases and J by 10 bases, with 11 bases between. The germline gives CDR1 SGHRS, CDR2 YFSETQ. Points from the study as a whole: A 13 V-J model separated ophthalmopathy from stable hyperthyroidism. In the blood, most expanded thyroid clonotypes above 0.001 appeared as well.

PBMCs were obtained from over 8.5 ml fresh peripheral blood. From RNA transcripts, TCR beta CDR3 regions were amplified. When the TCR CDR3 underwent first-round RT-PCR, the HTBI primer set was used. Each CDR3 protein is one row after TCRdb ran MiXCR on the multiplex PCR reads. The sample lists 300,000 to 500,000 distinct CDR3 sequences, roughly 13% occurring once. This clonotype was counted a few times. Its antigen is undetermined. The TCR originated in a man between 45 and 60 years old with Graves' ophthalmopathy. This rearrangement joins TRBV5-1 to TRBJ2-2, with D hard to call. Sequenced input: blood. CDR3 sequence (DNA): TGCGCCAGCAGCCCCCCCCCGGAGGAGCTGTTTTTT. This gives the protein CASSPPPEELFF. The variable domain in full, completed from reference TRBV5-1 and TRBJ2-2, reads KAGVTQTPRYLIKTRGQQVTLSCSPISGHRSVSWYQQTPGQGLQFLFEYFSETQRNKGNFPGRFSGRQFSNSRSEMNVSTLELGDSALYLCASSPPPEELFFGEGSRLTVL.